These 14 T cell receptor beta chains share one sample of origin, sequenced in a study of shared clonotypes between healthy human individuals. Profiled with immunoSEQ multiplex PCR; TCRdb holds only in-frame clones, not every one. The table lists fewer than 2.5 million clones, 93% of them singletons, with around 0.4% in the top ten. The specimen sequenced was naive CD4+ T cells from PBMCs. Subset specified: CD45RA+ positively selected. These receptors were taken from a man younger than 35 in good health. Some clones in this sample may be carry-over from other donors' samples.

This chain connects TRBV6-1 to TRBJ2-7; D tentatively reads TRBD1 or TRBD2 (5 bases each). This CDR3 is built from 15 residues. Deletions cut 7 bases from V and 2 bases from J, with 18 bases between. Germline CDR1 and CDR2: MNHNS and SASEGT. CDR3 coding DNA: TGTGCCAGCATTATGGCTGGGCAGGGACCCTACGAGCAGTACTTC. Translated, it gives CASIMAGQGPYEQYF.

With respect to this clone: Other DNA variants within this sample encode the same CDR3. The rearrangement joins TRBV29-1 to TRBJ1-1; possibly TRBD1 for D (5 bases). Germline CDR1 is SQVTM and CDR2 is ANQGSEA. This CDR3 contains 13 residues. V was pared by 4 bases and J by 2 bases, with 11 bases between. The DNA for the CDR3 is TGCAGCGTTGTGGGGGGGGGTAACACTGAAGCTTTCTTT. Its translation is CSVVGGGNTEAFF.

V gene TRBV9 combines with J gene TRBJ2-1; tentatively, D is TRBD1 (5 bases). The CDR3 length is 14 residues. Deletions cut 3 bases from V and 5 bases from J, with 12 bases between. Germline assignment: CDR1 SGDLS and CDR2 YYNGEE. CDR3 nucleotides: TGTGCCAGCAGCGGGCAGGGCTTTAACAATGAGCAGTTCTTC. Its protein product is CASSGQGFNNEQFF. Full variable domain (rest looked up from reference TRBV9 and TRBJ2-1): DSGVTQTPKHLITATGQRVTLRCSPRSGDLSVYWYQQSLDQGLQFLIQYYNGEERAKGNILERFSAQQFPDLHSELNLSSLELGDSALYFCASSGQGFNNEQFFGPGTRLTVL.

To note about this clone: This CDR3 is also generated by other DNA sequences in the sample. The chain's CDR3 is CASSLVPGEKLFF. Written as DNA, the CDR3 is TGTGCCAGCAGCTTAGTTCCCGGGGAAAAACTGTTTTTT. This chain uses TRBV5-4 with TRBJ1-4, with unresolved D. The V and J ends lost 2 bases and 8 bases respectively, with 10 bases between them. In germline, CDR1 is SGHNT, CDR2 YYREEE (reference sequence). The CDR3 is 13 residues long.

In DNA form, the CDR3 reads TGTGCCAGCAGTGAACCCCATGGACTAGCGGGAGCTACCGGGGAGCTGTTTTTT. This translates into CASSEPHGLAGATGELFF. The chain couples TRBV6-1 to TRBJ2-2; 13 nucleotides line up with TRBD2. V was clipped by 2 bases and J by 5 bases; unmatched bases: 8. CDR3 size: 18 residues. Germline V gene lookup returns CDR1 MNHNS and CDR2 SASEGT.

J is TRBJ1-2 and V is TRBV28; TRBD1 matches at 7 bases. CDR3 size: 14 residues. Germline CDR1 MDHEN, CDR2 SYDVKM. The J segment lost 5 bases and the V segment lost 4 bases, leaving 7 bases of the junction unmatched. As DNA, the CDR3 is TGTGCCAGCAGTTCCCCGACAGGGCCATATGGCTACACCTTC. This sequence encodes CASSSPTGPYGYTF.

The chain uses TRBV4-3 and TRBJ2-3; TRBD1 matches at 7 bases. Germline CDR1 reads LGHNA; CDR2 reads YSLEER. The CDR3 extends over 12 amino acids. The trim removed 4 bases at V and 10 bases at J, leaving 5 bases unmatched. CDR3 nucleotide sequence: TGCGCCAGCAGCCCGAGGGGGCGGGCGCAGTATTTT. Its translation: CASSPRGRAQYF.

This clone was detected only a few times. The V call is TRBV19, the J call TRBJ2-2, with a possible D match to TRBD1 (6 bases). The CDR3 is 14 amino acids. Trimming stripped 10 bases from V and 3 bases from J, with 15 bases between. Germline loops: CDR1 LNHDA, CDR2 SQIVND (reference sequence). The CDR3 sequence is CATGGTLHTGELFF. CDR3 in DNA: TGTGCCACTGGTGGGACACTACACACCGGGGAGCTGTTTTTT.

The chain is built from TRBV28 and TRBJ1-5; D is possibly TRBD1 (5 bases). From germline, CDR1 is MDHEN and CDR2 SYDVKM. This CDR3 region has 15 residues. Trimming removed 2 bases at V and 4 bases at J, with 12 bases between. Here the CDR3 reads CASSLAQWGNQPQHF. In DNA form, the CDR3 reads TGTGCCAGCAGTTTAGCCCAGTGGGGGAATCAGCCCCAGCATTTT.

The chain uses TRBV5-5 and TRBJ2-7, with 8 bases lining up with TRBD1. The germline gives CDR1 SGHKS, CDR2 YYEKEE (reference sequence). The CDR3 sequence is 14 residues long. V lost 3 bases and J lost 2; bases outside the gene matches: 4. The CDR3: CASSSQQGAYEQYF. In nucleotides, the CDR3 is TGTGCCAGCAGCTCTCAACAGGGGGCCTACGAGCAGTACTTC. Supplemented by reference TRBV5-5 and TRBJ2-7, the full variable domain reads DAGVTQSPTHLIKTRGQQVTLRCSPISGHKSVSWYQQVLGQGPQFIFQYYEKEERGRGNFPDRFSARQFPNYSSELNVNALLLGDSALYLCASSSQQGAYEQYFGPGTRLTVT.

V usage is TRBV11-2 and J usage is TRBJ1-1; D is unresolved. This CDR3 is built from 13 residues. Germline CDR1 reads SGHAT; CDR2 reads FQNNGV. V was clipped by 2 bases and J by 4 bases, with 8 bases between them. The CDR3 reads CASSLIYATEAFF. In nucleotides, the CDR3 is TGTGCCAGCAGCTTAATATATGCCACTGAAGCTTTCTTT.

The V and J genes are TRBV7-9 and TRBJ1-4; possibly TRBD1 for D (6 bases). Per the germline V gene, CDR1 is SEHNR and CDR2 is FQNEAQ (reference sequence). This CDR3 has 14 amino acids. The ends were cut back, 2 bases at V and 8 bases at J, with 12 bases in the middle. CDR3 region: CASSLIGGNEKLFF. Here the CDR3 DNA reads TGTGCCAGCAGCTTAATAGGGGGGAACGAAAAACTGTTTTTT.

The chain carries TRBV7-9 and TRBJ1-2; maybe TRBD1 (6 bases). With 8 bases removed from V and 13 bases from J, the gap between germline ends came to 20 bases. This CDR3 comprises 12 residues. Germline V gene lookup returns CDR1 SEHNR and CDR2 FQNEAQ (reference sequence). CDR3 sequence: CASRPDGQTLTF. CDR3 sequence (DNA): TGTGCCAGCCGCCCTGATGGACAGACACTCACCTTC.

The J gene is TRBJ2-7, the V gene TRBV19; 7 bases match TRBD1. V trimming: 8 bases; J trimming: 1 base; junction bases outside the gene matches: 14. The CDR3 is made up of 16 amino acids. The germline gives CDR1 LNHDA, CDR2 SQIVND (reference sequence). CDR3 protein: CASSSPGQNFSYEQYF. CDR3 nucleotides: TGTGCCAGTTCCTCACCGGGACAGAATTTTTCCTACGAGCAGTACTTC.